The sequence of this T cell receptor beta chain was determined in a study of cytomegalovirus exposure and HLA in healthy donors. Study conclusions and caveats: Some public TCRs appeared in many individuals, while most sequences were rare. For cytomegalovirus status, the classifier reportedly gave diagnoses with high specificity and sensitivity.

Details on this clone: The antigen is unknown.

CDR1 is SGDLS, CDR2 YYNGEE, per germline. The length of the CDR3 is 14 residues. V dropped 1 base and J dropped 5 bases, with 9 bases sitting between them. Clones were sequenced by immunoSEQ multiplex PCR, and TCRdb holds only the in-frame ones, with some missing. The table has 55,000 to 70,000 clones, almost 95% seen once. The sample was PBMCs. The chain has TRBV9 and TRBJ2-2; D gene ambiguous. The receptor was derived from a man aged 18-30 years in good health and CMV-seropositive. CDR3 in amino acids: CASSVYGPTGELFF. DNA for the CDR3: TGTGCCAGCAGCGTATATGGGCCGACCGGGGAGCTGTTTTTT.